The 25 T cell receptor beta chains listed next were all sequenced from one sample in a study of CXCR3-negative and CXCR3-positive naive CD8 T cells. UMI-labeled 5' RACE TRB cDNA libraries were prepared from the cells. No DNA is given; TCRdb re-called the 5' RACE reads and lists each CDR3 protein once. In all, the sample yields 45,000 or so distinct CDR3 sequences. The sample consisted of memory CD8+ T cells from blood. These receptors were obtained from a human donor in good health. Some clones in this sample may be carry-over from other donors' samples.

The V call is TRBV29-1, the J call TRBJ2-7; as DNA is missing, the TRBD1 call by TCRdb cannot be tested. CDR1 and CDR2 (germline): SQVTM, ANQGSEA. The CDR3 has 12 residues. CDR3 residues: CSVITGTLEQYF.

The chain combines TRBV20-1 with TRBJ2-7. From germline, CDR1 is DFQATT and CDR2 SNEGSKA (reference sequence). CDR3 length: 13 amino acids. CDR3 amino acids: CSARVVESYEQYF.

The chain uses TRBV27 and TRBJ2-1; TCRdb reports TRBD2, a call that lacks DNA to check it against. Germline V gene data show CDR1 as MNHEY and CDR2 as SMNVEV (reference sequence). The CDR3 has 15 amino acids. CDR3 sequence: CASKASGRAVDEQFF.

The chain carries TRBV20-1 and TRBJ2-3; the TCRdb call, TRBD2, lacks DNA for checking. CDR1 is DFQATT, CDR2 SNEGSKA, per germline (reference sequence). The CDR3 covers 18 residues. CDR3 sequence reads: CSARDPPSGGESTDTQYF.

The chain couples TRBV7-9 to TRBJ2-7; TCRdb designates TRBD2, a call that cannot be tested without DNA. Per the germline V gene, CDR1 is SEHNR and CDR2 is FQNEAQ (reference sequence). The CDR3 has 15 residues. The CDR3 sequence is CASSLFPGLPYEQYF.

This chain joins TRBV18 and TRBJ2-3; lacking DNA, the TRBD1 call made by TCRdb goes unchecked. The V gene's germline CDR1 is KGHSH and CDR2 LQKENI. The CDR3 length is 16 residues. The CDR3 loop reads CASSPPDGGDTDTQYF.

This chain links TRBV28 with TRBJ2-5; no DNA is available, so the TRBD1 call from TCRdb remains unchecked. The CDR3 totals 14 residues. Looked up from germline, CDR1 is MDHEN and CDR2 is SYDVKM. The CDR3 sequence is CASSPRDDQETQYF.

This chain links TRBV28 with TRBJ2-7; the TRBD1 assignment by TCRdb is unverifiable without DNA. The CDR3 length is 13 residues. Per the germline V gene, CDR1 is MDHEN and CDR2 is SYDVKM. The CDR3 reads CASSPPLIYEQYF.

The chain carries TRBV12-5 and TRBJ1-1. The CDR3 is 13 amino acids. Germline loops: CDR1 LGHNT, CDR2 FRNRAP. This CDR3 reads CASGAPEGAEAFF.

The V gene is TRBV6-2 or TRBV6-3, the J gene TRBJ2-7. Looked up from germline, CDR1 is MNHEY and CDR2 is SVGEGT. The CDR3 length is 13 residues. The CDR3 region is CASSIGTTYEQYF.

This sequence joins TRBV7-9 and TRBJ2-3; TCRdb's assignment of TRBD1 cannot be checked, as there is no DNA. Looked up from germline, CDR1 is SEHNR and CDR2 is FQNEAQ (reference sequence). The CDR3 is made up of 16 amino acids. CDR3 loop: CASSLAGTLARDTQYF.

The V gene is TRBV4-2, the J gene TRBJ2-7; the TCRdb D gene call, TRBD2, has no DNA to confirm it. The germline gives CDR1 LGHNA, CDR2 YNFKEQ. The CDR3 contains 16 residues. CDR3: CASSQEWTSGSYEQYF.

V gene TRBV20-1 combines with J gene TRBJ2-1; TCRdb designates TRBD2, a call that cannot be tested without DNA. The CDR3 has 14 amino acids. Per germline, CDR1 DFQATT and CDR2 SNEGSKA (reference sequence). The CDR3 spells CSASGTSGYNEQFF.

This chain uses TRBV6-4 with TRBJ2-1; TCRdb indicates TRBD2, and absent DNA this call remains unverified. In germline, CDR1 is MRHNA, CDR2 SNTAGT. The CDR3 has 16 residues. The CDR3 protein is CASSPLAGAIYNEQFF.

CDR3 residues: CASSYSMDRGETEAFF. V is TRBV6-6 and J is TRBJ1-1; the D gene TCRdb calls, TRBD1, cannot be checked with no DNA. The CDR3 is 16 amino acids. Germline CDR1 reads MNHNY; CDR2 reads SVGAGI (reference sequence).

This chain joins TRBV7-6 and TRBJ2-3; TCRdb's assignment of TRBD1 cannot be checked, as there is no DNA. Per germline, CDR1 SGHVS and CDR2 FNYEAQ. This CDR3 contains 15 residues. The CDR3 is CASSSSGDDTDTQYF.

The chain combines TRBV3-1 with TRBJ1-6; TCRdb outputs TRBD1, but without DNA this stays unchecked. The germline CDR1 and CDR2 sequences are LGHDT and YNNKEL (reference sequence). This CDR3 has 13 residues. This CDR3 reads CASSQEARAPLHF.

This clonotype registers medium-sized by frequency. The chain has TRBV28 and TRBJ2-2; TCRdb calls TRBD1, which cannot be checked without DNA. Per the germline V gene, CDR1 is MDHEN and CDR2 is SYDVKM. The CDR3 is 15 residues long. Here the CDR3 reads CASSLYTGGSGELFF.

CDR3: CSVNSVNSYEQYF. V usage is TRBV29-1 and J usage is TRBJ2-7; the TCRdb call, TRBD2, lacks DNA for checking. Germline loops: CDR1 SQVTM, CDR2 ANQGSEA. This CDR3 has 13 residues.

CDR3 residues: CASSAGTSGGTVAKNIQYF. V is TRBV9 and J is TRBJ2-4; as DNA is missing, the TRBD2 call by TCRdb cannot be tested. Looked up from germline, CDR1 is SGDLS and CDR2 is YYNGEE. The CDR3 sequence is 19 residues long.

The V gene is TRBV29-1, the J gene TRBJ1-2. The CDR3 has 13 residues. Looked up from germline, CDR1 is SQVTM and CDR2 is ANQGSEA. CDR3 residues: CSVEWGNNYGYTF.

V usage is TRBV5-5 and J usage is TRBJ2-4; TCRdb outputs TRBD2, but without DNA this stays unchecked. The CDR3 has 16 amino acids. CDR1 is SGHKS, CDR2 YYEKEE, per germline (reference sequence). CDR3 region: CASSMRGLAGSNIQYF. Complete variable domain (other parts from reference TRBV5-5 and TRBJ2-4): DAGVTQSPTHLIKTRGQQVTLRCSPISGHKSVSWYQQVLGQGPQFIFQYYEKEERGRGNFPDRFSARQFPNYSSELNVNALLLGDSALYLCASSMRGLAGSNIQYFGAGTRLSVL.

V usage is TRBV29-1 and J usage is TRBJ2-3; without DNA, the TCRdb call of TRBD1 cannot be checked. The germline gives CDR1 SQVTM, CDR2 ANQGSEA. CDR3 length: 16 residues. CDR3 region: CSVAVVPWDSTDTQYF.

This sequence joins TRBV28 and TRBJ2-5. The germline CDR1 and CDR2 sequences are MDHEN and SYDVKM. The CDR3 extends over 13 amino acids. CDR3 in amino acids: CASMDLARETQYF.

The V and J genes are TRBV29-1 and TRBJ2-5; the TRBD1 assignment by TCRdb is unverifiable without DNA. CDR1 and CDR2 (germline): SQVTM, ANQGSEA. The CDR3 runs to 14 residues. The CDR3 is CSAAGAPIQETQYF.